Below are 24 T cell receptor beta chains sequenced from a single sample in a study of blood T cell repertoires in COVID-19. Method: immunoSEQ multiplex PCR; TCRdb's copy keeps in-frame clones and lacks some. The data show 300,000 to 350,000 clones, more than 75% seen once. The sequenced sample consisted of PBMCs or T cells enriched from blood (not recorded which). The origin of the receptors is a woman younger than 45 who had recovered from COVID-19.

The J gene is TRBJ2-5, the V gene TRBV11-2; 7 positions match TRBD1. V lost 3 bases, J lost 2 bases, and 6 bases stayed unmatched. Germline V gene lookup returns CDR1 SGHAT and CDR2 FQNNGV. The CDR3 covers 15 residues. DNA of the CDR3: TGTGCCAGCAGCTTGACCGACAGGGATCAAGAGACCCAGTACTTC. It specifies CASSLTDRDQETQYF.

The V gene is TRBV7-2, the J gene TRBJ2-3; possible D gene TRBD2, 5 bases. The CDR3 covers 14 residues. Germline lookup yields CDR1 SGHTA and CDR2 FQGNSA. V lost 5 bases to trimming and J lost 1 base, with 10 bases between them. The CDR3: CASSRMRGTDTQYF. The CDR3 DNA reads TGTGCCAGCAGCCGGATGCGGGGCACAGATACGCAGTATTTT.

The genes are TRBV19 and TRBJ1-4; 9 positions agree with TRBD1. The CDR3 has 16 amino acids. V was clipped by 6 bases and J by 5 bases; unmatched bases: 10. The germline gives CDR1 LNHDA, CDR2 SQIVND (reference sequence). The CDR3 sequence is CASSRRDRVENEKLFF. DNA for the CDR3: TGTGCCAGTAGCCGCCGGGACAGGGTGGAAAATGAAAAACTGTTTTTT.

In nucleotides, the CDR3 is TGTGCCAGTAGTGCCCCGACTAGCGGGGAGACAGATACGCAGTATTTT. Translated: CASSAPTSGETDTQYF. This chain joins TRBV19 and TRBJ2-3; 11 bases match TRBD2. This CDR3 is 16 amino acids long. The germline gives CDR1 LNHDA, CDR2 SQIVND (reference sequence). J lost 3 bases, V lost 5 bases, and 7 bases had no gene match.

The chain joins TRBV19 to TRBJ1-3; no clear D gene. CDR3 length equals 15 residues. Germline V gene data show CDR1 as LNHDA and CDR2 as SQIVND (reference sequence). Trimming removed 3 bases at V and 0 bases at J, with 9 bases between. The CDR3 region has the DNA TGTGCCAGTAGTATGACACCCATCTCTGGAAACACCATATATTTT. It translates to CASSMTPISGNTIYF.

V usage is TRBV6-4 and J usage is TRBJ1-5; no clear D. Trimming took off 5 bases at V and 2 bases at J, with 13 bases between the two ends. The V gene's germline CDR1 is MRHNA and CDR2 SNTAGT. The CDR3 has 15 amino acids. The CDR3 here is CASSWIEVRNQPQHF. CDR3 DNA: TGTGCCAGCAGTTGGATCGAGGTACGCAATCAGCCCCAGCATTTT.

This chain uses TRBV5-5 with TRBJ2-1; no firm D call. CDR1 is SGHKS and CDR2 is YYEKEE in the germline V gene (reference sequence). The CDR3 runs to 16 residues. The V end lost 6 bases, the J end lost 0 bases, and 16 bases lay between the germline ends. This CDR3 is CASTEFRMSSYNEQFF. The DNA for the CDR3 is TGTGCCAGCACAGAGTTCAGGATGAGCTCCTACAATGAGCAGTTCTTC.

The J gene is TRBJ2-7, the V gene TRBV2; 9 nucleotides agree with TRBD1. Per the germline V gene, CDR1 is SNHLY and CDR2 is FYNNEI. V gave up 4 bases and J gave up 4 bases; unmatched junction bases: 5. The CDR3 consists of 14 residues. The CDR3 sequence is CASSGTGEWYEQYF. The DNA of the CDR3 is TGTGCCAGCAGTGGGACAGGGGAGTGGTACGAGCAGTACTTC.

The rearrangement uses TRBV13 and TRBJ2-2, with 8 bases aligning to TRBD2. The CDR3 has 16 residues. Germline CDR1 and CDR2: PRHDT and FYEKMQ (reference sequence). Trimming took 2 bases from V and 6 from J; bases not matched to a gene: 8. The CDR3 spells CASSLRAGGNPGELFF. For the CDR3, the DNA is TGTGCCAGCAGCTTAAGGGCGGGGGGAAATCCCGGGGAGCTGTTTTTT.

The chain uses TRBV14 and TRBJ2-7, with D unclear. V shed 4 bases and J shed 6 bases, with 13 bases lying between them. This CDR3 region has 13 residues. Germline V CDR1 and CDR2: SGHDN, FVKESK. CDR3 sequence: CASSRKLAGEQYF. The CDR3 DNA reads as TGTGCCAGCAGCCGCAAACTCGCAGGCGAGCAGTACTTC.

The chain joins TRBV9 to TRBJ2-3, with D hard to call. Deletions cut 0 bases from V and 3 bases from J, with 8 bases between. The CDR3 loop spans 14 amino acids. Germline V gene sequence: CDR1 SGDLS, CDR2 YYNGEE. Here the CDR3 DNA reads TGTGCCAGCAGCGTAGGCTCGGTAACAGATACGCAGTATTTT. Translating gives CASSVGSVTDTQYF.

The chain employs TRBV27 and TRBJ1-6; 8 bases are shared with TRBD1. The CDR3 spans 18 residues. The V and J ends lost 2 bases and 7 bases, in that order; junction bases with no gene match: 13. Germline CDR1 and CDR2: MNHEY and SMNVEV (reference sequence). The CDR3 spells CASSLEVYGTGRNSPLHF. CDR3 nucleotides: TGTGCCAGCAGTTTAGAGGTTTATGGGACAGGACGGAATTCACCCCTCCACTTT.

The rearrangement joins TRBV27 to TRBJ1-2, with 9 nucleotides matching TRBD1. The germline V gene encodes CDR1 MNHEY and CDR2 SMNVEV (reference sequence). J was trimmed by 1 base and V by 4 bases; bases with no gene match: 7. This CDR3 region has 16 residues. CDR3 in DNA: TGTGCCAGCAGTTCAAACAGGGGGCCCCGTAACTATGGCTACACCTTC. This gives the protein CASSSNRGPRNYGYTF.

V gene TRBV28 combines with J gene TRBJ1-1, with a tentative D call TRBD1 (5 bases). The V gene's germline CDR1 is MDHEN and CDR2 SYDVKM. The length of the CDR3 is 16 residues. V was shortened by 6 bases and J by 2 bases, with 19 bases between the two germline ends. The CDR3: CASSTYYRILNTEAFF. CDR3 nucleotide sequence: TGTGCCAGCAGCACATATTACAGGATACTTAACACTGAAGCTTTCTTT.

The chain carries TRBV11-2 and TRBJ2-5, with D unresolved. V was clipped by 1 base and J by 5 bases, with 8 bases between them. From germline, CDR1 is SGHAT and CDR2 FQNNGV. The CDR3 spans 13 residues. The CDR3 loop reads CASSLGLEETQYF. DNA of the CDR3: TGTGCCAGCAGCTTAGGGCTAGAGGAGACCCAGTACTTC.

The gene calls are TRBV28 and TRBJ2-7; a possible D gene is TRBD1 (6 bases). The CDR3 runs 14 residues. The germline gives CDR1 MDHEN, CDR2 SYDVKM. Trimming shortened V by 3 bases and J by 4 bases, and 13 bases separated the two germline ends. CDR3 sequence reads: CASSFFQDSYEQYF. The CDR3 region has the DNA TGTGCCAGCAGTTTTTTCCAGGACAGTTACGAGCAGTACTTC.

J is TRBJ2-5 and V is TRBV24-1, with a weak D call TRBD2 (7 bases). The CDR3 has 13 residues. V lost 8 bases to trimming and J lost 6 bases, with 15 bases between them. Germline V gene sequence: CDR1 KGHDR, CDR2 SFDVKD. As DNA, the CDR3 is TGTGCCACCAAGGGGGGGGTCGAGCAGACCCAGTACTTC. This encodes CATKGGVEQTQYF.

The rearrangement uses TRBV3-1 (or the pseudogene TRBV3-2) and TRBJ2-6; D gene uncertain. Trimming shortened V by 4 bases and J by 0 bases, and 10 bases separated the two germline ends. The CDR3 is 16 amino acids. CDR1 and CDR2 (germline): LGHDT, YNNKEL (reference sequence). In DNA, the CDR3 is TGTGCCAGCAGCCCCCTGGGCCTCTCTGGGGCCAACGTCCTGACTTTC. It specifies CASSPLGLSGANVLTF.

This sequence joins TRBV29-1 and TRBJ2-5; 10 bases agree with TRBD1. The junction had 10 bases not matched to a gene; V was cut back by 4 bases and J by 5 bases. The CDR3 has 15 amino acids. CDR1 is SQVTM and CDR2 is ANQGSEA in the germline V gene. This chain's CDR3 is CSVGGGTGDGETQYF. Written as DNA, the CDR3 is TGCAGCGTTGGTGGGGGGACAGGGGATGGGGAGACCCAGTACTTC.

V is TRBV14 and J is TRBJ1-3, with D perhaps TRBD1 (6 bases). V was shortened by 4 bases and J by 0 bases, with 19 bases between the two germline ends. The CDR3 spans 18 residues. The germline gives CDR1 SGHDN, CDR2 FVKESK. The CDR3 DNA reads TGTGCCAGCAGCCCCCTAAAGGGGCAGGGGAGCTCTGGAAACACCATATATTTT. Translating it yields CASSPLKGQGSSGNTIYF. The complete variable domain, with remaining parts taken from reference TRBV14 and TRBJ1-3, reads EAGVTQFPSHSVIEKGQTVTLRCDPISGHDNLYWYRRVMGKEIKFLLHFVKESKQDESGMPNNRFLAERTGGTYSTLKVQPAELEDSGVYFCASSPLKGQGSSGNTIYFGEGSWLTVV.

CDR3 in amino acids: CASSLVLVRGTEAFF. In DNA, the CDR3 is TGTGCCAGCAGCTTGGTCTTGGTCAGGGGCACTGAAGCTTTCTTT. The chain carries TRBV5-6 and TRBJ1-1; tentatively, D is TRBD1 (6 bases). Germline CDR1 and CDR2: SGHDT and YYEEEE. V lost 0 bases, J lost 4 bases, and 13 bases lay in between. The CDR3 is 15 amino acids.

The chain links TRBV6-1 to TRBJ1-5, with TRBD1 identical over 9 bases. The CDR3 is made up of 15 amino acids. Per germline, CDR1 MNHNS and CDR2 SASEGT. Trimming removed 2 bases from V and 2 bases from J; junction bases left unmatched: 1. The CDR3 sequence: CASSETGGRNQPQHF. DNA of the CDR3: TGTGCCAGCAGTGAAACAGGGGGCCGCAATCAGCCCCAGCATTTT.

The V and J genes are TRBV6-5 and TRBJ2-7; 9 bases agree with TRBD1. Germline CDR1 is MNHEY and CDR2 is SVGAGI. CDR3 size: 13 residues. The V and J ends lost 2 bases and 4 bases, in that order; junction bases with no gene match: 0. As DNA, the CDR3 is TGTGCCAGCAGTTACGACAGGGGGTACGAGCAGTACTTC. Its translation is CASSYDRGYEQYF.

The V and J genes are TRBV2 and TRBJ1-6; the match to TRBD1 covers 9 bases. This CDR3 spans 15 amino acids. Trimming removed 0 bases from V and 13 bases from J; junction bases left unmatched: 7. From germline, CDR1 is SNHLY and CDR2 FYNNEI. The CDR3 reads CASSEAWDRADPLHF. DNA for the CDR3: TGTGCCAGCAGTGAAGCGTGGGACAGGGCGGATCCCCTCCACTTT.